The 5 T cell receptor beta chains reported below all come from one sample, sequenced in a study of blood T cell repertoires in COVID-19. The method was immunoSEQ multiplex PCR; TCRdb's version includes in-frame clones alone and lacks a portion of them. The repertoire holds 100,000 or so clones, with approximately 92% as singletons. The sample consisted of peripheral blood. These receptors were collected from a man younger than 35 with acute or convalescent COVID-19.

The CDR3 reads CASSLGTGLYGYTF. In DNA, the CDR3 is TGCGCCAGCAGCTTGGGAACAGGGCTTTATGGCTACACCTTC. The chain has TRBV5-1 and TRBJ1-2, with D perhaps TRBD1 (6 bases). CDR3 size: 14 residues. V dropped 0 bases and J dropped 5 bases, with 11 bases sitting between them. The germline CDR1 and CDR2 sequences are SGHRS and YFSETQ. The full variable domain, with the rest looked up from reference TRBV5-1 and TRBJ1-2, is KAGVTQTPRYLIKTRGQQVTLSCSPISGHRSVSWYQQTPGQGLQFLFEYFSETQRNKGNFPGRFSGRQFSNSRSEMNVSTLELGDSALYLCASSLGTGLYGYTFGSGTRLTVV.

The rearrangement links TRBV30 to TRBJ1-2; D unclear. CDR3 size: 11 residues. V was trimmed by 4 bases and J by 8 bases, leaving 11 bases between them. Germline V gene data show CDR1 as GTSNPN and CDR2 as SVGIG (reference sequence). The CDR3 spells CAWINGRGYTF. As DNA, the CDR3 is TGTGCCTGGATCAACGGTAGAGGCTACACCTTC. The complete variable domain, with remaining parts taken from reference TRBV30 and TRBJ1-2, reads SQTIHQWPATLVQPVGSPLSLECTVEGTSNPNLYWYRQAAGRGLQLLFYSVGIGQISSEVPQNLSASRPQDRQFILSSKKLLLSDSGFYLCAWINGRGYTFGSGTRLTVV.

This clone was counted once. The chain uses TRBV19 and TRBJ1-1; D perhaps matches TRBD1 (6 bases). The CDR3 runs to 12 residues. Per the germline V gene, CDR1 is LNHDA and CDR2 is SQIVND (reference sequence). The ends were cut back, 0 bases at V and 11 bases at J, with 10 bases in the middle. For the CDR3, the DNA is TGTGCCAGTAGTATAGATCAGGGGATGGCTTTCTTT. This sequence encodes CASSIDQGMAFF.

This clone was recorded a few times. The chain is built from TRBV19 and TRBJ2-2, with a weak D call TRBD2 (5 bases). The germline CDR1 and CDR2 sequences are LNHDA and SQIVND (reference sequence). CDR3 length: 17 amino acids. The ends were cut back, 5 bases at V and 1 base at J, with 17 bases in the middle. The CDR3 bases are TGTGCCAGTAGTCGGGGTGTTAGCGTCCTGAACACCGGGGAGCTGTTTTTT. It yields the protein CASSRGVSVLNTGELFF. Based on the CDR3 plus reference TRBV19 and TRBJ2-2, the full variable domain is DGGITQSPKYLFRKEGQNVTLSCEQNLNHDAMYWYRQDPGQGLRLIYYSQIVNDFQKGDIAEGYSVSREKKESFPLTVTSAQKNPTAFYLCASSRGVSVLNTGELFFGEGSRLTVL.

This CDR3 reads CASSVGQLSNYGYTF. The CDR3 bases are TGTGCCAGCAGCGTTGGACAGCTGTCTAACTATGGCTACACCTTC. V gene TRBV5-8 combines with J gene TRBJ1-2, with D perhaps TRBD1 (6 bases). Germline V CDR1 and CDR2: SGHTS, YDEGEE. V was clipped by 4 bases and J by 0 bases, with 13 bases between them. The CDR3 covers 15 residues.